The rows below give T cell receptor beta chains drawn from one sample of a study of PD-1 blockade in classical Hodgkin lymphoma. Data came from immunoSEQ multiplex PCR; TCRdb stores just in-frame clones and leaves some out. The sample has about 110,000 clones, about 89% seen once. The sample was peripheral blood mononuclear cells (PBMCs), taken before the second cycle of nivolumab. The receptors originated from a human donor with classical Hodgkin lymphoma. CDR3s include the opening cysteine and the closing phenylalanine or tryptophan. D genes are given only for firm matches. Not all rows give a size; the values are once, few, many and, for expanded clones, a class.

CDR3 length,J gene,D gene,V gene,clone size,CDR3 protein,CDR3 DNA
14,TRBJ2-7,.,TRBV11-3,.,CASSLRDGLGEQYF,TGTGCCAGCAGCTTGCGGGACGGTCTGGGCGAGCAGTACTTC
17,TRBJ2-7,.,TRBV7-9,.,CASSLAPPGGGFYEQYF,TGTGCCAGCAGCTTAGCACCGCCGGGGGGCGGCTTCTACGAGCAGTACTTC
14,TRBJ2-5,TRBD1,TRBV29-1,once,CSARDRGRQETQYF,TGCAGCGCCCGAGACAGGGGACGCCAAGAGACCCAGTACTTC
15,TRBJ2-1,TRBD2,TRBV6-1,.,CASSLRLAGINEQFF,TGTGCCAGCAGCCTGCGATTAGCGGGTATCAATGAGCAGTTCTTC
15,TRBJ2-1,TRBD2,TRBV5-1,.,CASSLGLAGQNEQFF,TGCGCCAGCAGCTTGGGGCTAGCGGGACAAAATGAGCAGTTCTTC
18,TRBJ2-5,TRBD2,TRBV2,.,CASSAPGLAGEAGETQYF,TGTGCCAGCAGTGCCCCGGGACTAGCGGGAGAGGCTGGAGAGACCCAGTACTTC
15,TRBJ2-1,TRBD1,TRBV12-5,.,CASGLGTGGSNEQFF,TGTGCTAGTGGTCTCGGGACAGGGGGAAGCAATGAGCAGTTCTTC
18,TRBJ2-5,.,TRBV15,.,CATSRDRGTYLPQETQYF,TGTGCCACCAGCAGAGACCGCGGGACTTACCTACCCCAAGAGACCCAGTACTTC
14,TRBJ1-1,.,TRBV10-1,few,CASRVGAENTEAFF,TGCGCCAGCAGGGTGGGAGCGGAGAACACTGAAGCTTTCTTT
15,TRBJ2-7,.,TRBV5-4,few,CASSLGRGPGYEQYF,TGTGCCAGCAGCTTGGGCCGCGGGCCAGGCTACGAGCAGTACTTC
15,TRBJ1-1,.,TRBV7-2,.,CASSLRAAFNTEAFF,TGTGCCAGCAGCCTCCGGGCAGCCTTCAACACTGAAGCTTTCTTT
16,TRBJ2-7,.,TRBV28,.,CASSFGGGDGSYEQYF,TGTGCCAGCAGTTTCGGAGGCGGGGACGGATCCTACGAGCAGTACTTC
17,TRBJ2-3,.,TRBV14,.,CASSQERAWGRTDTQYF,TGTGCCAGCAGCCAAGAAAGGGCATGGGGCCGCACAGATACGCAGTATTTT
13,TRBJ1-1,.,TRBV6-1,.,CASSPRAPPQTFF,TGTGCCAGCAGTCCCCGGGCTCCACCCCAAACTTTCTTT
14,TRBJ2-2,.,TRBV15,.,CATSSMIGPGELFF,TGTGCCACCAGCAGTATGATAGGTCCCGGGGAGCTGTTTTTT
17,TRBJ1-1,.,TRBV7-9,once,CASSFATKGHSNTEAFF,TGTGCCAGCAGCTTTGCGACTAAGGGACACTCGAACACTGAAGCTTTCTTT
17,TRBJ2-3,TRBD2,TRBV7-6,.,CASSGASGRSRTDTQYF,TGTGCCAGCAGCGGGGCTAGCGGGCGATCCCGCACAGATACGCAGTATTTT
13,TRBJ1-5,.,TRBV10-3,few,CAIRRDVGQPQHF,TGTGCCATCAGGAGAGACGTGGGTCAGCCCCAGCATTTT
14,TRBJ1-2,.,TRBV6-1,.,CASSELGVVDGYTF,TGTGCCAGCAGTGAACTGGGAGTGGTGGATGGCTACACCTTC
15,TRBJ2-7,TRBD2,TRBV30,.,CAWSVGLAGVGEQYF,TGTGCCTGGAGTGTAGGACTAGCGGGAGTTGGCGAGCAGTACTTC
15,TRBJ2-2,.,TRBV7-9,.,CASSLRQGGTGELFF,TGTGCCAGCAGCTTACGACAGGGAGGCACCGGGGAGCTGTTTTTT
16,TRBJ2-2,TRBD1,TRBV6-5,.,CASSYSVTGEGGELFF,TGTGCCAGCAGTTACTCGGTGACAGGGGAAGGCGGGGAGCTGTTTTTT
13,TRBJ1-2,.,TRBV28,few,CASSLGQRYGYTF,TGTGCCAGCAGTTTAGGGCAGCGCTATGGCTACACCTTC
15,TRBJ2-7,TRBD2,TRBV6-6,once,CASTHNGREGEEQYF,TGTGCCAGCACGCATAATGGGCGGGAGGGGGAAGAGCAGTACTTC
15,TRBJ1-5,TRBD1,TRBV4-2,.,CASSQVDRAEKPQHF,TGTGCCAGCAGCCAGGTAGACAGGGCCGAGAAGCCCCAGCATTTT
18,TRBJ2-6,.,TRBV21-1,.,CASSKRRDRPSGANVLTF,TGTGCCAGCAGCAAAAGGCGGGACAGGCCCTCTGGGGCCAACGTCCTGACTTTC
13,TRBJ2-3,.,TRBV30,.,CAWSFRDPDTQYF,TGTGCCTGGAGTTTCAGGGATCCAGATACGCAGTATTTT
13,TRBJ2-3,.,TRBV7-2,.,CASSSLFTDTQYF,TGTGCCAGCAGCTCCCTCTTCACAGATACGCAGTATTTT
15,TRBJ2-1,TRBD2,TRBV10-1,once,CASSLSSGRYNEQFF,TGCGCCAGCAGTTTGTCTAGCGGGAGGTATAATGAGCAGTTCTTC
11,TRBJ2-7,.,TRBV29-1,.,CSVRAAYEQYF,TGCAGCGTCCGGGCCGCCTACGAGCAGTACTTC
16,TRBJ1-4,TRBD1,TRBV2,.,CASVPGQGTTNEKLFF,TGTGCCAGCGTCCCGGGACAGGGAACAACTAATGAAAAACTGTTTTTT
15,TRBJ2-7,TRBD2,TRBV6-5,.,CASGALAGVRDEQYF,TGTGCCAGCGGGGCGCTAGCGGGAGTCAGGGACGAGCAGTACTTC
16,TRBJ2-5,TRBD1,TRBV5-4,once,CASSPLDRGGQETQYF,TGTGCCAGCAGCCCTCTGGACAGGGGTGGCCAAGAGACCCAGTACTTC
13,TRBJ2-3,.,TRBV10-1,once,CASTPHLGDEQYF,TGCGCCAGCACCCCCCACTTAGGGGATGAGCAGTATTTT
16,TRBJ2-7,TRBD1,TRBV28,.,CASSFRPGTDLYEQYF,TGTGCCAGCAGTTTCCGACCCGGGACAGATTTATACGAGCAGTACTTC
16,TRBJ2-1,.,TRBV29-1,.,CSVAGTEWGSYNEQFF,TGCAGCGTTGCCGGGACTGAATGGGGCTCCTACAATGAGCAGTTCTTC
15,TRBJ2-3,.,TRBV10-3,.,CAIRWDLGGTDTQYF,TGTGCCATCAGGTGGGACTTAGGGGGGACAGATACGCAGTATTTT
14,TRBJ1-4,TRBD1,TRBV6-5,.,CASSPGQGREKLFF,TGTGCCAGCAGTCCCGGACAGGGGCGTGAAAAACTGTTTTTT
16,TRBJ2-2,TRBD2,TRBV2,.,CASSGTSGNMGGELFF,TGTGCCAGCAGTGGGACTAGCGGGAATATGGGCGGGGAGCTGTTTTTT
16,TRBJ1-2,TRBD1,TRBV4-3,.,CASSQIGGQGNYGYTF,TGCGCCAGCAGCCAGATAGGTGGACAGGGCAACTATGGCTACACCTTC
15,TRBJ1-1,.,TRBV7-2,.,CASSKRFAMNTEAFF,TGTGCCAGCAGCAAGAGGTTCGCTATGAACACTGAAGCTTTCTTT
14,TRBJ2-3,TRBD1,TRBV5-1,few,CASSPGQGADTQYF,TGCGCCAGCAGCCCCGGACAGGGGGCAGATACGCAGTATTTT
16,TRBJ2-1,TRBD2,TRBV7-9,.,CASSLSEAGSYNEQFF,TGTGCCAGCAGCTTATCGGAAGCGGGATCCTACAATGAGCAGTTCTTC
15,TRBJ1-2,TRBD1,TRBV19,.,CASTPGQGALGGYTF,TGTGCCAGTACTCCGGGACAGGGGGCTTTGGGCGGCTACACCTTC
15,TRBJ1-2,.,TRBV18,once,CASSPPAGESYGYTF,TGTGCCAGCTCACCACCGGCAGGGGAAAGCTATGGCTACACCTTC
13,TRBJ2-7,.,TRBV5-1,.,CASSLKAGDEQYF,TGCGCCAGCAGCTTGAAAGCTGGGGACGAGCAGTACTTC